A selection of T cell receptor beta chains follows, all from one sample in a study of blood T cell repertoires in COVID-19. The method was immunoSEQ multiplex PCR; TCRdb's version includes in-frame clones alone and lacks a portion of them. The data hold 380,000 or so clones, with 80% to 90% observed a single time. Sequencing was carried out using peripheral blood. Receptors were obtained from a woman aged 60-70 years with COVID-19, enrolled during active disease. CDR3s include the opening cysteine and the closing phenylalanine or tryptophan. The D gene is left open where the match is weak. The listing skips clone size in some rows; elsewhere it reads once, few, many or a size class.

>TRBV5-5|once|TRBJ1-4|TRBD1
TGTGCCAGCAGCGCAACCCACGGGACAGGGGATGAAAAACTGTTTTTT
CASSATHGTGDEKLFF
>TRBV20-1|.|TRBJ2-1|.
TGCAGTGCTAGTACCAGGTCTGGATCCTACAATGAGCAGTTCTTC
CSASTRSGSYNEQFF
>TRBV5-4|.|TRBJ1-4|.
TGTGCCAGCAGCGGTGACAGGTCAGAAAAACTGTTTTTT
CASSGDRSEKLFF
>TRBV5-4|.|TRBJ2-4|TRBD1
TGTGCCAGCAGCTTGGCCCTAGGGACAGGGGATTTCATTCAGTACTTC
CASSLALGTGDFIQYF
>TRBV5-4|.|TRBJ1-2|.
TGTGCCACTGCAAGAGACAATCACTATGGCTACACCTTC
CATARDNHYGYTF
>TRBV7-6|.|TRBJ1-2|.
TGTGCCAGCAGCTTAGCTCCGGGAACCTCTGGCGGCTACACCTTC
CASSLAPGTSGGYTF
>TRBV10-3|once|TRBJ2-1|TRBD1
TGTGCCATCAGGACCGGGACAGGGAAAACCAATGAGCAGTTCTTC
CAIRTGTGKTNEQFF
>TRBV21-1|.|TRBJ1-1|.
TGTGCCAGCACCCTAGACCGGGAAAGGACTGAAGCTTTCTTT
CASTLDRERTEAFF
>TRBV11-2|few|TRBJ1-6|TRBD1
TGTGCCAGCAGGCAACAGGGGGTTGGTTCACCCCTCCACTTT
CASRQQGVGSPLHF
>TRBV5-5|.|TRBJ2-7|TRBD2
TGTGCCAGCAGCCTTGCGACTAGCGGGGGGACCGTCTCCTACGAGCAGTACTTC
CASSLATSGGTVSYEQYF
>TRBV28|.|TRBJ2-5|.
TGTGCCAGCAGTTTAAATTGGGGGGAAGAGACCCAGTACTTC
CASSLNWGEETQYF
>TRBV7-3|.|TRBJ1-1|TRBD1
TGTGCCAGCAGCGGACAGGCGAACACTGAAGCTTTCTTT
CASSGQANTEAFF
>TRBV11-3|.|TRBJ2-1|.
TGTGCCAGCAGCTTAGATACCAGGCCTGATGAGCAGTTCTTC
CASSLDTRPDEQFF
>TRBV7-9|.|TRBJ1-1|TRBD1
TGTGCCAGCAGCTTAAGACAGGGCCTTGAAGCTTTCTTT
CASSLRQGLEAFF
>TRBV9|.|TRBJ1-5|TRBD1
TGTGCCAGCAGCCCCCGACAGGGGAGTCAGCCCCAGCATTTT
CASSPRQGSQPQHF
>TRBV18|.|TRBJ1-2|.
TGTGCCAGCTCACCAAACACGGACGTAGGGGGAACCATCTACACCTTC
CASSPNTDVGGTIYTF
>TRBV7-2|once|TRBJ1-1|TRBD1
TGTGCCAGCAGCTTACAGGGGGCGATGAACACTGAAGCTTTCTTT
CASSLQGAMNTEAFF